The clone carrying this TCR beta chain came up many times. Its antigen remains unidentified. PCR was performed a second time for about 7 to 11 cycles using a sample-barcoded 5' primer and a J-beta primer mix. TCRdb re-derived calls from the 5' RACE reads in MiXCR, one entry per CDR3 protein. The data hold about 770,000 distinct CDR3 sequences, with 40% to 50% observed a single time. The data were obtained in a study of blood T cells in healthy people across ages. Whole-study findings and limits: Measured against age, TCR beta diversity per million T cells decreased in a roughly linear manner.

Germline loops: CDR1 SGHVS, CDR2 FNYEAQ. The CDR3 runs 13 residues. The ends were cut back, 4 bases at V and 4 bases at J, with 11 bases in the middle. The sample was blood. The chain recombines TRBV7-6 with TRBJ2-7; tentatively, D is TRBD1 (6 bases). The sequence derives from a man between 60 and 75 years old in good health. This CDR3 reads CASSSGRGYEQYF. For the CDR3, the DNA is TGTGCCAGCAGCTCAGGCAGGGGTTACGAGCAGTACTTC.